This T cell receptor beta chain came from a study of shared clonotypes between healthy human individuals. Study at large: Sampling drew on donors who were two women and a few men aged 18 to 49. For every donor, three CD4 naive, three CD4 memory, two CD8 naive and one CD8 memory plates were used. General study points: The generation probabilities recorded for non-shared clonotypes fell below those of clonotypes shared by all four donors.

Note on this clone: Its antigen is unidentified.

Naive CD8 cells were CD45RO-negative, positively selected for CCR7, excluding terminally differentiated effector memory CD45RA+ cells. Sequenced by immunoSEQ multiplex PCR; TCRdb stores in-frame clones only, minus some. The sample includes around 600,000 clones, around 96% of them seen just once. This CDR3 comprises 18 residues. Trimming removed 0 bases at V and 2 bases at J, with 19 bases between. Germline V gives CDR1 SGDLS, CDR2 YYNGEE. Specimen: naive CD8+ T cells sorted from blood. This chain connects TRBV9 to TRBJ2-3; TRBD1 might be the D (6 bases). The clonotype originates from a woman aged 25 to 39 in good health. In nucleotides, the CDR3 is TGTGCCAGCAGCGTAGTACCTACAGGGATTTACAACACAGATACGCAGTATTTT. It specifies CASSVVPTGIYNTDTQYF. The whole variable domain, filled in from reference TRBV9 and TRBJ2-3, reads DSGVTQTPKHLITATGQRVTLRCSPRSGDLSVYWYQQSLDQGLQFLIQYYNGEERAKGNILERFSAQQFPDLHSELNLSSLELGDSALYFCASSVVPTGIYNTDTQYFGPGTRLTVL.